Included here is one TCR beta chain sequence, with context. In the original analysis: Reference gene primers were amplified, and this amplification served to estimate nucleated cell counts. The table came from immunoSEQ multiplex PCR; TCRdb's copy has only in-frame clones and leaves some out. The V and J calls and clone size are taken from that table; D and trimming were inferred from the DNA. The data contain 260,000 or so clones, approximately 90% of them singletons. All enrollees were roughly 18 to 95 years old and from roughly 22 US areas. Participants were placed into cohorts based on the clinical history they reported. These data are taken from a study of blood T cell repertoires in COVID-19. Source material: PBMCs or T cells enriched from blood (not recorded which). This TCR was recovered from a woman in her thirties or forties with acute COVID-19.

The CDR3 bases are TGTGCCAGCAGCTCGGGGGACTCAAACTTAGCCAAAAACATTCAGTACTTC. Amino acid sequence: CASSSGDSNLAKNIQYF. V and J are TRBV5-6 and TRBJ2-4; D perhaps matches TRBD2 (6 bases). V dropped 3 bases and J dropped 0 bases, with 16 bases sitting between them. Germline V gives CDR1 SGHDT, CDR2 YYEEEE. The CDR3 consists of 17 residues.